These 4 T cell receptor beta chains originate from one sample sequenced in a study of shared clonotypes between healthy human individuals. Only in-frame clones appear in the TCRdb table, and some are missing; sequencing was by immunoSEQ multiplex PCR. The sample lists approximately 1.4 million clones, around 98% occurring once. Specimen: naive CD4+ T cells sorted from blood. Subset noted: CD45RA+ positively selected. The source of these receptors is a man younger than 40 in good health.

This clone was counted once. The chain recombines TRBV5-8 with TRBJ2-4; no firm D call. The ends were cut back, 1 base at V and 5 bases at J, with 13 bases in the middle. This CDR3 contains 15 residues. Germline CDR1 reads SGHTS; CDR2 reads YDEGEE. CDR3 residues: CASSLNIREENIQYF. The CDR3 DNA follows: TGTGCCAGCAGCTTGAATATTCGAGAGGAAAACATTCAGTACTTC.

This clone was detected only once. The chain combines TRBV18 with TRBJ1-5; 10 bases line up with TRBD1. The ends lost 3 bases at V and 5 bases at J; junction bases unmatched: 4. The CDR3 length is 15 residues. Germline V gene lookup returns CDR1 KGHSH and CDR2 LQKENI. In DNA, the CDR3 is TGTGCCAGCTCACCCTCGACAGGGGGCTATCAGCCCCAGCATTTT. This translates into CASSPSTGGYQPQHF.

The DNA of the CDR3 is TGTGCCAGCCGGACTAAGAGCTCTGGGGCCAACGTCCTGACTTTC. Amino acid sequence: CASRTKSSGANVLTF. The chain joins TRBV19 to TRBJ2-6; TRBD2 might be the D (6 bases). Germline lookup yields CDR1 LNHDA and CDR2 SQIVND (reference sequence). The length of the CDR3 is 15 residues. V dropped 9 bases and J dropped 0 bases, with 12 bases sitting between them. Based on the CDR3 plus reference TRBV19 and TRBJ2-6, the full variable domain is DGGITQSPKYLFRKEGQNVTLSCEQNLNHDAMYWYRQDPGQGLRLIYYSQIVNDFQKGDIAEGYSVSREKKESFPLTVTSAQKNPTAFYLCASRTKSSGANVLTFGAGSRLTVL.

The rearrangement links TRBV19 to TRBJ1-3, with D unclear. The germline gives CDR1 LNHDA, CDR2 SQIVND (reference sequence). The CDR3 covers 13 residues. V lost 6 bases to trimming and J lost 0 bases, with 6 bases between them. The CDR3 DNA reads TGTGCCAGTAGCTCGAGCTCTGGAAACACCATATATTTT. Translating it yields CASSSSSGNTIYF.